This entry is about one TCR beta chain. Repertoires were generated with immunoSEQ multiplex PCR, while TCRdb's copy carries only in-frame clones and drops some. The table has roughly 300,000 clones, over 75% seen once; the top ten hold about 4.6%. Clinical history as reported by participants underpinned cohort assignment. This CDR3 has 12 amino acids. From germline, CDR1 is KGHDR and CDR2 SFDVKD. After removal of 11 bases from V and 7 bases from J, the junction contained 7 bases not matched to a gene. The data were obtained in a study of blood T cell repertoires in COVID-19. Study summary: Samples taken during acute and convalescent COVID-19 were collected in the United States, Italy and Spain. PBMCs, B-cell-depleted T cells, or T cells provided the cDNA or gDNA that made up the material.

V and J are TRBV24-1 and TRBJ1-5, with 7 positions matching TRBD1. The sequence derives from a man aged 25 to 45 who had recovered from COVID-19. The sample comprised PBMCs or T cells enriched from blood (not recorded which). CDR3 in DNA: TGTGCCATCCAAACAGGGGAACAGCCCCAGCATTTT. Residues: CAIQTGEQPQHF.